This T cell receptor (beta chain) appears in the sequencing data of a study of cytomegalovirus exposure and HLA in healthy donors. Study findings and constraints: A likely sequencing artifact accounted for one observed cluster of highly shared sequence variants. When a later analysis was performed, an Asian-associated ancestry cluster reportedly had fewer N-insertions than the 666-donor mean. Exclusion as indistinguishable affected some V segments, including TRBV6-2 and TRBV6-3.

Primers: 60 Vbeta forward and 13 Jbeta reverse. The data were produced by immunoSEQ multiplex PCR, yet TCRdb's version contains in-frame clones alone and is incomplete. The data contain approximately 37,000 clones, around 82% of them singletons. Remarks on this clone: Its cognate antigen is unknown.

The CDR3 contains 14 residues. In germline, CDR1 is SGHRS, CDR2 YFSETQ. Trimming pared 3 bases from V and 3 bases from J, leaving 12 bases between. This TCR derives from a woman younger than 35 in good health and CMV-seropositive. Material: PBMCs. This sequence joins TRBV5-1 and TRBJ1-1, with a weak D call TRBD1 (6 bases). CDR3 nucleotides: TGCGCCAGCAGCTCCGGGACATACTACACTGAAGCTTTCTTT. Its protein is CASSSGTYYTEAFF.